This T cell receptor beta chain was sequenced during a study of blood T cell repertoires in COVID-19 (dated by TCRdb to 2019 to 2021). Background for the entire study: Collaborator samples came from the United States, Italy and Spain and covered acute and convalescent phases of COVID-19. The prospective study material was composed of cDNA or gDNA derived from T cells, B-cell-depleted T cells, or PBMCs. Subjects who had been exposed to COVID-19, were actively infected with it, or had recovered from it provided the deeply sampled blood TCRbeta repertoires that made up the dataset. The repertoires were released in a freely available public database intended as a resource for research on the immune response to SARS-CoV-2. The samples were drawn from two sources: the first 160 participants of the ongoing ImmuneRACE study, and 1,200 or so subjects contributed by 6 global collaborators. Sample metadata almost always included a de-identified subject ID, COVID-19 status, age in years and sex. Where available, HLA class I and class II types were taken from metadata supplied by the sample provider and were not determined by assay-based typing. The research as a whole found: The amount of clinical and demographic metadata varied by source and participant and was provided uncurated.

The germline V gene yields SGHRS for CDR1 and YFSETQ for CDR2. Trimmed from V: 0 bases; trimmed from J: 0 bases; junction bases lacking a gene match: 7. The CDR3 contains 18 residues, cysteine and phenylalanine counted. This entry keeps only the CDR3 DNA: 54 bases, framed from base 1. The collaborating institutions used their own protocols to collect whole blood in K2EDTA tubes. Collaborator samples were shipped for TCRbeta analysis as frozen whole blood, isolated PBMCs, or DNA extracted from either sample type. Remarks on this clone: This receptor's antigen is unknown. Qualities for individual bases were not recorded, and no much larger clone is one base off.

TCRbeta CDR3 regions were amplified from genomic DNA by means of the immunoSEQ Assay, a bias-controlled multiplex PCR. The original pipeline was this. Within the assay, amplification of reference gene primers was used to estimate how many nucleated cells each sample contained. To quantify the absolute abundance of each unique TCRbeta CDR3 rearrangement, sequence reads were collapsed and filtered. For each sample, productive Simpson clonality was calculated as the square root of Simpson's diversity index over productive rearrangements. Entries here come from immuneACCESS through TCRdb and include only in-frame sequences with V and J called. Some clones fail to appear in such tables; in the studies checked, an unresolved V gene covers under half of the shortfall, and the cause of the remainder is unknown. That table is the source of V, J and clone size, and D and trimming were worked out from the DNA. The sample table contains about 80,000 clones; only one count was recorded for around 84% of them. The top ten hold 30% to 45% of the sample.

The chain links TRBV5-1 with TRBJ2-7; 12 junctional bases match TRBD2. The sequencing input was peripheral blood. This TCR came from a woman aged 70-85 years with acute or convalescent COVID-19. The nucleotide sequence reads as follows: TGCGCCAGCAGCTTGGTGGCTAGCGGGAGGGGGAGCTCCTACGAGCAGTACTTC. This sequence encodes CASSLVASGRGSSYEQYF.